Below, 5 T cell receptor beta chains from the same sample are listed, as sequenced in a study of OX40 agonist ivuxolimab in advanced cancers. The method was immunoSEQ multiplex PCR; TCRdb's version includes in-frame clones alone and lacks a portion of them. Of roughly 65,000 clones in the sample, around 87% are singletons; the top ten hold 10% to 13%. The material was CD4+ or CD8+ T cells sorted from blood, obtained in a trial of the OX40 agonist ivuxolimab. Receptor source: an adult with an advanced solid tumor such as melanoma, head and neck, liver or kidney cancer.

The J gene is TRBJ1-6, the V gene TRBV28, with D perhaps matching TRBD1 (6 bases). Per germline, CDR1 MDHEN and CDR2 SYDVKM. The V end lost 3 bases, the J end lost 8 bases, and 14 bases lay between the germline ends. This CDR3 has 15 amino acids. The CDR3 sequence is CASSFRQAAHSPLHF. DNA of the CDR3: TGTGCCAGCAGTTTCCGACAGGCCGCGCATTCACCCCTCCACTTT.

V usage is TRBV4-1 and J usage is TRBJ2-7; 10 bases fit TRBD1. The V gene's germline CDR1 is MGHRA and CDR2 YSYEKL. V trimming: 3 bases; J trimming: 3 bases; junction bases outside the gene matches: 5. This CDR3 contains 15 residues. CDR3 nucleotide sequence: TGCGCCAGCAGCCACCGGACAGGGGGAATCTACGAGCAGTACTTC. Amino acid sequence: CASSHRTGGIYEQYF.

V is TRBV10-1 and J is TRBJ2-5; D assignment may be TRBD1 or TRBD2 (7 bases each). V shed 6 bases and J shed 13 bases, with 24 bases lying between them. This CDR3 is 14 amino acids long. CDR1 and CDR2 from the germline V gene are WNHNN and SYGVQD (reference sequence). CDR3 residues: CASRVPGQLAGRYF. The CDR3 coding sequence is TGCGCCAGCAGAGTCCCGGGACAGTTAGCGGGCCGGTACTTC.

Here the CDR3 reads CASSLGGGTGELFF. The DNA of the CDR3 is TGTGCCAGCAGCTTGGGGGGTGGAACCGGGGAGCTGTTTTTT. V is TRBV7-9 and J is TRBJ2-2; possibly TRBD2 for D (6 bases). The length of the CDR3 is 14 residues. The germline CDR1 and CDR2 sequences are SEHNR and FQNEAQ (reference sequence). The germline V and J ends were trimmed by 3 bases and 5 bases, with 10 bases remaining between them.

Here the CDR3 reads CASRGVGLAVKFF. The DNA of the CDR3 is TGCGCCAGCAGGGGAGTGGGACTAGCGGTTAAGTTCTTC. V is TRBV5-1 and J is TRBJ2-1, with 11 bases lining up with TRBD2. V lost 5 bases and J lost 14; bases outside the gene matches: 9. The CDR3 is 13 amino acids. The germline CDR1 and CDR2 sequences are SGHRS and YFSETQ.